The T cell receptor (beta chain) under discussion was sequenced for a study of blood T cell repertoires in COVID-19. Turning to the study itself: Spain, Italy and the United States supplied samples that represented acute and convalescent COVID-19. From T cells, B-cell-depleted T cells, or PBMCs came the material, which was cDNA or gDNA.

A Seattle source enrolled patients during active infection and followed them longitudinally. J was trimmed by 7 bases and V by 6 bases; bases with no gene match: 1. Germline V gene sequence: CDR1 SQVTM, CDR2 ANQGSEA. This CDR3 contains 13 residues. In the source study's methods: Researchers report that nucleated cell counts were estimated from reference gene primer amplification. The method was immunoSEQ multiplex PCR; TCRdb's version includes in-frame clones alone and lacks a portion of them. Clone size and V and J calls were adopted from that table, with D and trimming inferred from the DNA. The table has about 260,000 clones, 88% seen once.

The genes are TRBV29-1 and TRBJ2-1; 15 positions agree with TRBD2. The TCR originated in a woman aged 25 to 39 with COVID-19, enrolled during active disease. The sequenced sample was peripheral blood. The CDR3 DNA reads TGCAGCGTCGGGACTAGCGGGAGGAATGAGCAGTTCTTC. As protein: CSVGTSGRNEQFF.